This T cell receptor (beta chain) was profiled in a study of control samples from healthy donors and cancer patients. V shed 1 base and J shed 1 base, with 5 bases lying between them. The CDR3 covers 15 residues. Germline CDR1 reads SGHVS; CDR2 reads FQNEAQ. TCRdb's copy holds only in-frame clones and misses some; the assay was immunoSEQ multiplex PCR. Of 100,000 to 150,000 clones listed, 87% were seen once; the top ten hold 1.5% to 2%. This rearrangement joins TRBV7-8 to TRBJ2-6; D unresolved. What was sequenced was blood. This receptor was obtained from a man aged 18 to 30 in good health. The CDR3 bases are TGTGCCAGCAGCTTAGGGAGATCTGGGGCCAACGTCCTGACTTTC. Translated: CASSLGRSGANVLTF.